Below are 32 T cell receptor beta chains sequenced from a single sample in a study of cytomegalovirus exposure and HLA in healthy donors. The PCR made use of 60 Vbeta and 13 Jbeta primers. Clones were sequenced by immunoSEQ multiplex PCR, and TCRdb holds only the in-frame ones, with some missing. The sample includes 200,000 to 300,000 clones, roughly 81% of them seen just once. Sequencing used PBMCs. The source of these receptors is a woman between 40 and 55 years old in good health and CMV-seropositive.

There are a few counts of this clone. The chain is built from TRBV6-1 and TRBJ2-2; D is perhaps TRBD1 (6 bases). Germline CDR1 MNHNS, CDR2 SASEGT. V was cut by 2 bases and J by 6 bases, with 13 bases left in between. The CDR3 runs 15 residues. The DNA for the CDR3 is TGTGCCAGCAGTGAACCTAGGGGGTTTCCCGGGGAGCTGTTTTTT. Translated: CASSEPRGFPGELFF.

V is TRBV7-2 and J is TRBJ2-7; D gene uncertain. This CDR3 is 13 amino acids long. The germline V and J ends were trimmed by 5 bases and 4 bases, with 12 bases remaining between them. The germline V gene has CDR1 SGHTA and CDR2 FQGNSA. In nucleotides, the CDR3 is TGTGCCAGCAGCCCCGGAGTCTGGTACGAGCAGTACTTC. Translated, it gives CASSPGVWYEQYF.

The gene calls are TRBV6-1 and TRBJ1-1, with 8 positions matching TRBD1. The trim removed 4 bases at V and 1 base at J, leaving 5 bases unmatched. The CDR3 consists of 15 residues. Looked up from germline, CDR1 is MNHNS and CDR2 is SASEGT. CDR3 protein: CASSGTGTGNTEAFF. CDR3 sequence (DNA): TGTGCCAGCAGTGGAACCGGGACAGGGAACACTGAAGCTTTCTTT.

The table lists this clone with a few counts. The rearrangement joins TRBV28 to TRBJ1-4; TRBD1 agrees at 9 bases. In germline, CDR1 is MDHEN, CDR2 SYDVKM. The CDR3 runs to 16 residues. Unmatched junction bases numbered 12, after V lost 6 bases and J lost 7 bases. The CDR3 sequence: CASSPPGQGRGEKLFF. In nucleotides, the CDR3 is TGTGCCAGCAGCCCTCCGGGACAGGGAAGGGGTGAAAAACTGTTTTTT.

This chain links TRBV6-5 with TRBJ2-1; possibly TRBD2 for D (6 bases). The CDR3 has 14 residues. The germline V gene has CDR1 MNHEY and CDR2 SVGAGI. The V gene lost 7 bases and the J gene lost 2 bases, with 12 bases spanning the gap. The CDR3 spells CASTPAGPYNEQFF. CDR3 nucleotide sequence: TGTGCCAGCACTCCGGCGGGGCCCTACAATGAGCAGTTCTTC.

V gene TRBV19 combines with J gene TRBJ2-3; TRBD2 might be the D (5 bases). V was trimmed by 3 bases and J by 6 bases, leaving 7 bases between them. Germline CDR1 reads LNHDA; CDR2 reads SQIVND (reference sequence). This CDR3 has 12 amino acids. CDR3 protein: CASSMLADTQYF. The CDR3 coding sequence is TGTGCCAGTAGTATGTTAGCGGATACGCAGTATTTT.

This chain uses TRBV28 with TRBJ1-3; no clear D gene. Germline loops: CDR1 MDHEN, CDR2 SYDVKM. V was shortened by 7 bases and J by 0 bases, with 13 bases between the two germline ends. This CDR3 spans 15 amino acids. The DNA of the CDR3 is TGTGCCAGCACTAATGGACTTAACTCTGGAAACACCATATATTTT. Translating it yields CASTNGLNSGNTIYF.

The chain couples TRBV27 to TRBJ2-1; maybe TRBD1 (5 bases). Trimming shortened V by 4 bases and J by 9 bases, and 22 bases separated the two germline ends. CDR3 length equals 16 residues. Germline assignment: CDR1 MNHEY and CDR2 SMNVEV (reference sequence). DNA for the CDR3: TGTGCCAGCAGTTCTTTTCAGGGATTCCCCTCTAGTGAGCAGTTCTTC. Translating gives CASSSFQGFPSSEQFF.

The count of this clone is one. This rearrangement joins TRBV11-3 to TRBJ1-1; a possible D gene is TRBD1 (5 bases). Trimming took 0 bases from V and 12 from J, leaving 11 bases between them. Germline assignment: CDR1 SGHNT and CDR2 YENEEA. This CDR3 contains 12 residues. The CDR3 sequence: CASSLDRAMTFF. DNA of the CDR3: TGTGCCAGCAGCTTAGACAGGGCAATGACTTTCTTT.

This clone was recorded only once. The genes are TRBV9 and TRBJ2-1; 7 bases match TRBD2. Germline V lookup: CDR1 SGDLS, CDR2 YYNGEE. V was clipped by 1 base and J by 9 bases; unmatched bases: 10. This CDR3 comprises 15 residues. The chain's CDR3 is CASSVKGLPWGEQFF. In DNA form, the CDR3 reads TGTGCCAGCAGCGTAAAGGGACTACCATGGGGTGAGCAGTTCTTC.

The rearrangement uses TRBV5-4 and TRBJ2-5; 8 bases map to TRBD1. Trimming removed 0 bases from V and 3 bases from J; junction bases left unmatched: 1. From germline, CDR1 is SGHNT and CDR2 YYREEE (reference sequence). CDR3 length: 14 residues. The CDR3 loop is CASSLADREETQYF. The CDR3 DNA reads as TGTGCCAGCAGCTTGGCGGACAGGGAAGAGACCCAGTACTTC. The full variable domain, in which reference TRBV5-4 and TRBJ2-5 provide the parts outside the CDR3, is ETGVTQSPTHLIKTRGQQVTLRCSSQSGHNTVSWYQQALGQGPQFIFQYYREEENGRGNFPPRFSGLQFPNYSSELNVNALELDDSALYLCASSLADREETQYFGPGTRLLVL.

J is TRBJ2-1 and V is TRBV4-3; D unclear. Trimming took 0 bases from V and 6 from J, leaving 24 bases between them. This CDR3 is 19 amino acids long. CDR1 and CDR2 from the germline V gene are LGHNA and YSLEER. The CDR3 region is CASSQDVVGTFSVVNEQFF. CDR3 DNA: TGCGCCAGCAGCCAAGACGTGGTTGGTACTTTTTCGGTTGTCAATGAGCAGTTCTTC.

The V gene is TRBV28, the J gene TRBJ2-1; the match to TRBD2 covers 12 bases. This CDR3 has 18 residues. Germline loops: CDR1 MDHEN, CDR2 SYDVKM. The V segment lost 6 bases and the J segment 0 bases; nucleotides outside the gene matches: 9. Here the CDR3 DNA reads TGTGCCAGCAGAACCGGGACTAGCGGGTCCAGCTCCTACAATGAGCAGTTCTTC. Residues: CASRTGTSGSSSYNEQFF.

The DNA for the CDR3 is TGTGCCAGCAGCTTTCGGACAGGGGGAAGCAATCAGCCCCAGCATTTT. Amino acid sequence: CASSFRTGGSNQPQHF. This chain uses TRBV7-8 with TRBJ1-5, with 10 bases fitting TRBD1. The CDR3 is 16 residues long. V was clipped by 3 bases and J by 1 base; unmatched bases: 3. Germline V CDR1 and CDR2: SGHVS, FQNEAQ.

The sample holds one count of this clone. The chain recombines TRBV11-2 with TRBJ2-1, with D perhaps TRBD1 (7 bases). This CDR3 region has 16 residues. Trimming shortened V by 0 bases and J by 9 bases, and 18 bases separated the two germline ends. The germline V gene encodes CDR1 SGHAT and CDR2 FQNNGV. The CDR3 region has the DNA TGTGCCAGCAGCTTAGATCGACAGGGAGGTATGCGTGAGCAGTTCTTC. This encodes CASSLDRQGGMREQFF.

CDR3 loop: CASSGGLALINEQFF. CDR3 coding DNA: TGTGCCAGCAGTGGGGGACTAGCGCTGATCAATGAGCAGTTCTTC. The rearrangement uses TRBV2 and TRBJ2-1, with TRBD2 matching 10 bases. The ends lost 4 bases at V and 6 bases at J; junction bases unmatched: 6. This CDR3 spans 15 amino acids. The germline gives CDR1 SNHLY, CDR2 FYNNEI.

The V and J genes are TRBV7-9 and TRBJ2-1; 11 nucleotides align to TRBD2. The ends lost 5 bases at V and 5 bases at J; junction bases unmatched: 11. The CDR3 consists of 17 residues. Germline lookup yields CDR1 SEHNR and CDR2 FQNEAQ (reference sequence). CDR3 DNA: TGTGCCAGCAGCAAGAGCTGGGGGACTAGCGGTAACAATGAGCAGTTCTTC. Translating gives CASSKSWGTSGNNEQFF. The variable domain in full, with the rest retrieved from reference TRBV7-9 and TRBJ2-1, is DTGVSQNPRHKITKRGQNVTFRCDPISEHNRLYWYRQTLGQGPEFLTYFQNEAQLEKSRLLSDRFSAERPKGSFSTLEIQRTEQGDSAMYLCASSKSWGTSGNNEQFFGPGTRLTVL.

This clone was counted once. The V and J genes are TRBV11-3 and TRBJ2-7, with D possibly TRBD1 on 5 matching bases. V shed 5 bases and J shed 3 bases, with 11 bases lying between them. Germline lookup yields CDR1 SGHNT and CDR2 YENEEA. The CDR3 covers 13 residues. CDR3 DNA sequence: TGTGCCAGCAGCCATAACCAGGGCTACGAGCAGTACTTC. Translated: CASSHNQGYEQYF.

The chain is built from TRBV7-9 and TRBJ2-3; no clear D. The V end lost 3 bases, the J end lost 4 bases, and 8 bases lay between the germline ends. CDR1 and CDR2 (germline): SEHNR, FQNEAQ (reference sequence). This CDR3 has 13 residues. The CDR3 sequence: CASSFESADTQYF. The CDR3 bases are TGTGCCAGCAGCTTTGAGTCGGCAGATACGCAGTATTTT.

By share, this clone counts as medium-sized (0.01 to 0.1%). This chain connects TRBV6-1 to TRBJ2-1, with 11 nucleotides matching TRBD1. CDR3 length: 15 residues. Germline V gene lookup returns CDR1 MNHNS and CDR2 SASEGT. V was clipped by 4 bases and J by 9 bases; unmatched bases: 8. This chain's CDR3 is CASSAGTGGFFEQFF. The CDR3 region has the DNA TGTGCCAGCAGTGCCGGGACAGGGGGTTTTTTTGAGCAGTTCTTC.

This chain connects TRBV9 to TRBJ2-1; 14 bases are shared with TRBD2. The germline V gene has CDR1 SGDLS and CDR2 YYNGEE. V shed 4 bases and J 3 bases; nucleotides not matched to a gene: 12. This CDR3 is 19 amino acids long. The CDR3 spells CASSPRPGLAGGRYNEQFF. For the CDR3, the DNA is TGTGCCAGCAGCCCCCGGCCCGGACTAGCGGGAGGTCGCTACAATGAGCAGTTCTTC.

This CDR3 reads CASSLAGHLGTDTQYF. In DNA form, the CDR3 reads TGTGCCAGCAGCTTAGCGGGACATTTAGGGACAGATACGCAGTATTTT. This rearrangement joins TRBV13 to TRBJ2-3, with D maybe TRBD1 (6 bases). The CDR3 covers 16 residues. CDR1 and CDR2 (germline): PRHDT, FYEKMQ (reference sequence). V was shortened by 1 base and J by 3 bases, with 14 bases between the two germline ends. Full variable domain (missing parts from reference TRBV13 and TRBJ2-3): AAGVIQSPRHLIKEKRETATLKCYPIPRHDTVYWYQQGPGQDPQFLISFYEKMQSDKGSIPDRFSAQQFSDYHSELNMSSLELGDSALYFCASSLAGHLGTDTQYFGPGTRLTVL.

This sequence joins TRBV30 and TRBJ1-3; TRBD1 aligns across 9 bases. The CDR3 is 14 residues long. The V gene's germline CDR1 is GTSNPN and CDR2 SVGIG (reference sequence). Trimming removed 4 bases from V and 10 bases from J; junction bases left unmatched: 11. Here the CDR3 reads CAWTSGTGRSTIYF. The CDR3 DNA is TGTGCCTGGACCTCCGGGACAGGGCGATCTACCATATATTTT. The variable domain in full, completed from reference TRBV30 and TRBJ1-3, reads SQTIHQWPATLVQPVGSPLSLECTVEGTSNPNLYWYRQAAGRGLQLLFYSVGIGQISSEVPQNLSASRPQDRQFILSSKKLLLSDSGFYLCAWTSGTGRSTIYFGEGSWLTVV.

This clone was recorded only once. The chain is built from TRBV5-1 and TRBJ2-1, with 8 positions matching TRBD2. Germline trimming cut 2 bases from V and 2 bases from J; bases unmatched to any gene: 3. Germline CDR1 reads SGHRS; CDR2 reads YFSETQ. The CDR3 extends over 15 amino acids. CDR3: CASSLAGETYNEQFF. DNA of the CDR3: TGCGCCAGCAGCTTAGCGGGGGAAACCTACAATGAGCAGTTCTTC.

This chain joins TRBV28 and TRBJ1-4; 7 positions match TRBD1. J gave up 10 bases and V 3 bases, and 5 bases lay outside the gene matches. CDR3 length: 13 amino acids. The germline V gene encodes CDR1 MDHEN and CDR2 SYDVKM. CDR3 coding DNA: TGTGCCAGCAGTTTCGTCCAGGGGGGAAAACTGTTTTTT. The encoded protein is CASSFVQGGKLFF. The full variable domain, in which reference TRBV28 and TRBJ1-4 provide the parts outside the CDR3, is DVKVTQSSRYLVKRTGEKVFLECVQDMDHENMFWYRQDPGLGLRLIYFSYDVKMKEKGDIPEGYSVSREKKERFSLILESASTNQTSMYLCASSFVQGGKLFFGSGTQLSVL.

CDR3 nucleotides: TGTGCCAGCAGCTTAGTGACTAGCGGCAATGAGCAGTTCTTC. Translation: CASSLVTSGNEQFF. V and J are TRBV11-2 and TRBJ2-1, with 9 bases that match TRBD2. The CDR3 has 14 amino acids. Germline V lookup: CDR1 SGHAT, CDR2 FQNNGV. The V segment lost 1 base and the J segment 6 bases; nucleotides outside the gene matches: 1.

The V gene is TRBV7-9, the J gene TRBJ2-2, with D unresolved. V was trimmed by 4 bases and J by 4 bases, leaving 13 bases between them. The germline CDR1 and CDR2 sequences are SEHNR and FQNEAQ (reference sequence). The CDR3 is made up of 15 amino acids. The CDR3 DNA reads TGTGCCAGCAGCTCCCCTACCCCAGGCACCGGGGAGCTGTTTTTT. Translated, it gives CASSSPTPGTGELFF.

The J gene is TRBJ2-2, the V gene TRBV29-1; 7 nucleotides align to TRBD1. With V trimmed by 7 bases and J by 1 base, 6 bases remained unmatched. CDR3 length equals 14 residues. The germline CDR1 and CDR2 sequences are SQVTM and ANQGSEA. CDR3 bases: TGCAGCGCCAGACAGGGCGAGAACACCGGGGAGCTGTTTTTT. Translating it yields CSARQGENTGELFF.

As DNA, the CDR3 is TGTGCCAGCAGCTTAGGGGGCCATGCTCGGAACACTGAAGCTTTCTTT. Its protein product is CASSLGGHARNTEAFF. This sequence joins TRBV7-6 and TRBJ1-1, with D perhaps matching TRBD1 (5 bases). V lost 1 base and J 1 base, leaving 13 bases between the germline ends. The CDR3 is 16 amino acids. Germline assignment: CDR1 SGHVS and CDR2 FNYEAQ.

This sequence joins TRBV28 and TRBJ1-2; TRBD1 matches at 7 bases. After removal of 5 bases from V and 2 bases from J, the junction contained 11 bases not matched to a gene. Per germline, CDR1 MDHEN and CDR2 SYDVKM. This CDR3 spans 16 amino acids. CDR3 in DNA: TGTGCCAGCAGTATACCCCCAGGGGGAGGAAACTATGGCTACACCTTC. Amino acids: CASSIPPGGGNYGYTF.

The V gene is TRBV29-1, the J gene TRBJ1-1; TRBD1 might be the D (6 bases). V lost 5 bases and J lost 1, with 14 bases in between. CDR3 length: 14 residues. Germline values: CDR1 SQVTM, CDR2 ANQGSEA. CDR3 protein: CSVYTGRSNTEAFF. The CDR3 nucleotides are TGCAGCGTTTACACAGGGCGGTCGAACACTGAAGCTTTCTTT.

This clone was picked up a small number of times. The chain joins TRBV7-9 to TRBJ1-1; D not resolved. V was cut by 0 bases and J by 2 bases, with 7 bases left in between. Germline V gene lookup returns CDR1 SEHNR and CDR2 FQNEAQ (reference sequence). The CDR3 extends over 14 amino acids. The CDR3 region has the DNA TGTGCCAGCAGCTTAGCGCGGAGAAACACTGAAGCTTTCTTT. Protein sequence: CASSLARRNTEAFF.